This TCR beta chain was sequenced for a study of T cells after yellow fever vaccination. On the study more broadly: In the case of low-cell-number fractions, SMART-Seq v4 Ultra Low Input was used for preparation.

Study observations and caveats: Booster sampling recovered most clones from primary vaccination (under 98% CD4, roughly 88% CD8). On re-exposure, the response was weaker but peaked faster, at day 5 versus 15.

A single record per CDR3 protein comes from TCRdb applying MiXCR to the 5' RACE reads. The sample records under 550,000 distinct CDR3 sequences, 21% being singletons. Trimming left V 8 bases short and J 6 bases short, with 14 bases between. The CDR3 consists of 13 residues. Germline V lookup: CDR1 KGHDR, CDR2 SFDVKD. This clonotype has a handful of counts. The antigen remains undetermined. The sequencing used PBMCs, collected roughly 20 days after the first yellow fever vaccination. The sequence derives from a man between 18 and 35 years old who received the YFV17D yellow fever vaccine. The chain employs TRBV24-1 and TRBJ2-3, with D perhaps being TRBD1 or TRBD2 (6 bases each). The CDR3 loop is CATTRGEADTQYF. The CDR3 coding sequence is TGTGCCACCACGAGGGGGGAGGCGGATACGCAGTATTTT.